This entry lists 17 T cell receptor beta chains sequenced from one sample in a study of blood T cell repertoires in COVID-19. Sequenced by immunoSEQ multiplex PCR; TCRdb stores in-frame clones only, minus some. The table shows approximately 90,000 clones, with 90% occurring only once. Source material: peripheral blood. These TCRs come from a man aged 55 to 70 with acute or convalescent COVID-19.

This clone was seen once. This chain uses TRBV5-4 with TRBJ2-1; 9 bases match TRBD1. CDR1 and CDR2 from the germline V gene are SGHNT and YYREEE (reference sequence). The CDR3 covers 17 residues. The V gene end was trimmed by 2 bases and the J gene end by 1 base; junction bases not matched to a gene: 7. The CDR3: CASSFKQGARSYNEQFF. In DNA, the CDR3 is TGTGCCAGCAGCTTCAAACAGGGGGCCCGTTCCTACAATGAGCAGTTCTTC. Full variable domain (rest looked up from reference TRBV5-4 and TRBJ2-1): ETGVTQSPTHLIKTRGQQVTLRCSSQSGHNTVSWYQQALGQGPQFIFQYYREEENGRGNFPPRFSGLQFPNYSSELNVNALELDDSALYLCASSFKQGARSYNEQFFGPGTRLTVL.

J is TRBJ2-2 and V is TRBV18, with TRBD1 as a possible D gene (5 bases). There are 13 residues in the CDR3. Germline lookup yields CDR1 KGHSH and CDR2 LQKENI. V was pared by 3 bases and J by 10 bases, with 12 bases between. The CDR3 region is CASSPDIVLELFF. CDR3 DNA sequence: TGTGCCAGCTCACCGGACATTGTTTTGGAGCTGTTTTTT.

This chain uses TRBV30 with TRBJ1-4; 7 nucleotides match TRBD1. V was clipped by 0 bases and J by 1 base; unmatched bases: 11. The CDR3 runs to 18 residues. CDR1 and CDR2 from the germline V gene are GTSNPN and SVGIG (reference sequence). Written as DNA, the CDR3 is TGTGCCTGGAGTGTTAACAGGGGATCCCTTGGAACTAATGAAAAACTGTTTTTT. This sequence encodes CAWSVNRGSLGTNEKLFF.

This clone came up once. The chain is built from TRBV27 and TRBJ1-2, with TRBD1 identical over 7 bases. Trimming cost V 2 bases and J 6 bases; bases outside gene matches: 6. CDR3 length: 14 residues. Germline values: CDR1 MNHEY, CDR2 SMNVEV (reference sequence). The CDR3 loop is CASSLGGQTHGYTF. CDR3 sequence (DNA): TGTGCCAGCAGTTTAGGGGGACAGACACATGGCTACACCTTC.

The chain is built from TRBV5-4 and TRBJ1-2; D not resolved. Germline V lookup: CDR1 SGHNT, CDR2 YYREEE (reference sequence). The V end lost 0 bases, the J end lost 5 bases, and 5 bases lay between the germline ends. The CDR3 extends over 12 amino acids. CDR3 bases: TGTGCCAGCAGCTTGGAAACATATGGCTACACCTTC. Translated, it gives CASSLETYGYTF.

The V and J genes are TRBV5-6 and TRBJ2-3; D may be TRBD2 (5 bases). Trimming took 4 bases from V and 4 from J, leaving 22 bases between them. The CDR3 has 17 amino acids. CDR1 is SGHDT and CDR2 is YYEEEE in the germline V gene. The CDR3 loop reads CASSLDPGLKEADTQYF. As DNA, the CDR3 is TGTGCCAGCAGCCTGGACCCGGGCCTCAAGGAGGCAGATACGCAGTATTTT.

This chain's CDR3 is CASSFRDSLNTEAFF. The CDR3 nucleotides read TGTGCCAGCAGCTTCCGGGACAGCTTGAACACTGAAGCTTTCTTT. The genes are TRBV5-6 and TRBJ1-1; 7 bases agree with TRBD1. In germline, CDR1 is SGHDT, CDR2 YYEEEE. This CDR3 is built from 15 residues. V dropped 2 bases and J dropped 0; count of bases not matched to a gene: 4.

This clone was detected once. The chain combines TRBV7-9 with TRBJ2-2, with 9 bases matching TRBD1. The CDR3 runs to 14 residues. V shed 5 bases, J shed 7 bases, and the junction held 5 bases outside the gene matches. CDR1 is SEHNR and CDR2 is FQNEAQ in the germline V gene (reference sequence). CDR3 in DNA: TGTGCCAGCAGCATACAGGGGGCCGACGGGGAGCTGTTTTTT. It codes for CASSIQGADGELFF.

The chain is built from TRBV6-5 and TRBJ1-3; 10 bases are shared with TRBD1. Trimming took 6 bases from V and 2 from J; bases not matched to a gene: 4. The CDR3 covers 15 residues. Germline V gene data show CDR1 as MNHEY and CDR2 as SVGAGI. In DNA, the CDR3 is TGTGCCAGCAGGAGGGGACAGGGGCCTGGAAACACCATATATTTT. It yields the protein CASRRGQGPGNTIYF.

The gene calls are TRBV20-1 and TRBJ2-1; 8 nucleotides agree with TRBD2. This CDR3 is built from 14 residues. The germline gives CDR1 DFQATT, CDR2 SNEGSKA (reference sequence). DNA for the CDR3: TGCAGCCCTAGTAATGGGGTAGCGGGAAATGAGCAGTTCTTC. This codes for CSPSNGVAGNEQFF.

The chain links TRBV7-2 to TRBJ1-1, with TRBD1 matching 7 bases. Germline V gene data show CDR1 as SGHTA and CDR2 as FQGNSA. The V segment lost 2 bases and the J segment 10 bases; nucleotides outside the gene matches: 7. The CDR3 consists of 13 residues. CDR3 sequence (DNA): TGTGCCAGCAGCTTAAGGGACAGTCGGACAGCTTTCTTT. Protein sequence: CASSLRDSRTAFF.

The chain couples TRBV19 to TRBJ1-4, with 8 positions matching TRBD1. Unmatched junction bases numbered 8, after V lost 6 bases and J lost 2 bases. Germline CDR1 and CDR2: LNHDA and SQIVND (reference sequence). This CDR3 is built from 16 residues. This CDR3 reads CASSRTGGSTNEKLFF. The CDR3 DNA reads as TGTGCCAGTAGCCGAACAGGGGGGAGTACTAATGAAAAACTGTTTTTT. The full variable domain, rest sourced from reference TRBV19 and TRBJ1-4, is DGGITQSPKYLFRKEGQNVTLSCEQNLNHDAMYWYRQDPGQGLRLIYYSQIVNDFQKGDIAEGYSVSREKKESFPLTVTSAQKNPTAFYLCASSRTGGSTNEKLFFGSGTQLSVL.

The rearrangement uses TRBV6-5 and TRBJ1-1, with D hard to call. CDR1 is MNHEY and CDR2 is SVGAGI in the germline V gene. V lost 7 bases and J lost 4, with 19 bases in between. This CDR3 has 15 amino acids. DNA for the CDR3: TGTGCCAGCACCGAGGACCAGGACTTGGGCACTGAAGCTTTCTTT. It encodes CASTEDQDLGTEAFF.

The chain combines TRBV7-2 with TRBJ1-2; 9 bases line up with TRBD1. This CDR3 has 15 residues. CDR1 is SGHTA and CDR2 is FQGNSA in the germline V gene. V shed 5 bases and J 2 bases; nucleotides not matched to a gene: 6. CDR3 region: CASSLQGAANYGYTF. In nucleotides, the CDR3 is TGTGCCAGCAGCCTACAGGGGGCGGCGAACTATGGCTACACCTTC.

The chain has TRBV7-6 and TRBJ2-5; 13 nucleotides line up with TRBD2. The germline gives CDR1 SGHVS, CDR2 FNYEAQ. The trim removed 5 bases at V and 2 bases at J, leaving 5 bases unmatched. The CDR3 spans 16 residues. Here the CDR3 reads CASSTGLAGRQETQYF. The CDR3, as DNA: TGTGCCAGCAGCACGGGACTAGCGGGGCGTCAAGAGACCCAGTACTTC. Using reference TRBV7-6 and TRBJ2-5 for the parts outside the CDR3, the full variable domain is GAGVSQSPRYKVTKRGQDVALRCDPISGHVSLYWYRQALGQGPEFLTYFNYEAQQDKSGLPNDRFSAERPEGSISTLTIQRTEQRDSAMYRCASSTGLAGRQETQYFGPGTRLLVL.

The genes are TRBV2 and TRBJ1-1; D remains ambiguous. Germline lookup yields CDR1 SNHLY and CDR2 FYNNEI. V shed 6 bases and J shed 11 bases, with 13 bases lying between them. CDR3 length equals 11 residues. CDR3 coding DNA: TGTGCCAGCAGACGGGGATCTGTTGCTTTCTTT. This codes for CASRRGSVAFF.

In nucleotides, the CDR3 is TGTGCCAGCAGCTTAGTGGACAGGGGTAGCTCTGGCTACACCTTC. Its protein is CASSLVDRGSSGYTF. The chain joins TRBV7-2 to TRBJ1-2; 9 bases are a match to TRBD1. This CDR3 has 15 residues. Germline CDR1 reads SGHTA; CDR2 reads FQGNSA. V shed 1 base and J 7 bases; nucleotides not matched to a gene: 7.